This TCR beta chain was recovered during a study of identical twins. Study findings and constraints: It was out-of-frame TCR alpha sharing in monozygotic twins that models underestimated. Cord blood beta clonotypes that were abundant carried fewer insertions, and memory repertoires showed no such trend.

Germline CDR1 is DFQATT and CDR2 is SNEGSKA (reference sequence). The V end was cut by 7 bases, the J end by 3 bases, with 13 bases between. This CDR3 comprises 13 residues. This clonotype was seen only a few times. What it binds is not known. TCRdb ran MiXCR on the 5' RACE reads and lists one entry per CDR3 protein. The sample records around 340,000 distinct CDR3 sequences, 9% being singletons. The sample was naive T cells sorted from blood. This TCR came from a woman aged 45 to 65 in good health. The chain couples TRBV20-1 to TRBJ2-1; no clear D. In nucleotides, the CDR3 is TGCAGTGGAAAAAGGCCTGTCTACAATGAGCAGTTCTTC. It codes for CSGKRPVYNEQFF.